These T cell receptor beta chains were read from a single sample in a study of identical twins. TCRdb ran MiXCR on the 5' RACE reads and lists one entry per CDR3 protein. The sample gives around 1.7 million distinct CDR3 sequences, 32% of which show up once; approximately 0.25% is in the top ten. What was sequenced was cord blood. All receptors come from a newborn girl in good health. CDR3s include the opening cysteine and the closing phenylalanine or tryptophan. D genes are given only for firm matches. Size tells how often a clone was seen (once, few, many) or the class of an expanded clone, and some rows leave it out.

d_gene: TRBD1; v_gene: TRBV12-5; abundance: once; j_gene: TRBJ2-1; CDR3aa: CAGGAGTGGRDEQFF; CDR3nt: TGTGCTGGTGGTGCCGGGACAGGGGGCAGGGATGAGCAGTTCTTC
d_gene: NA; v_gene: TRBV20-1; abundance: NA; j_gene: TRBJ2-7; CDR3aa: CSVARSRAYEQYF; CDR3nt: TGCAGTGTCGCCAGGAGTAGGGCCTACGAGCAGTACTTC
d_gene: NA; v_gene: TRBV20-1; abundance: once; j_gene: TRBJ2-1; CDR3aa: CSSHRTGVDINEQFF; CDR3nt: TGCAGTTCCCACCGTACGGGAGTTGATATCAATGAGCAGTTCTTC
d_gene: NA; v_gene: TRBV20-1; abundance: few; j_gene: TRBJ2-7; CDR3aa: CSAREVTYEQYF; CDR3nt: TGCAGTGCTAGAGAGGTTACCTACGAGCAGTACTTC
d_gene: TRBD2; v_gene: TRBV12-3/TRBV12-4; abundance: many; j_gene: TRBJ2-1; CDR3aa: CASSPTSGRNNEQFF; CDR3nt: TGTGCCAGCAGTCCGACTAGCGGGAGGAATAATGAGCAGTTCTTC
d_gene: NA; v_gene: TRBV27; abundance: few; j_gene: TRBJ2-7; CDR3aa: CASRDYPTYEQYF; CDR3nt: TGTGCCAGCAGGGATTATCCTACCTACGAGCAGTACTTC
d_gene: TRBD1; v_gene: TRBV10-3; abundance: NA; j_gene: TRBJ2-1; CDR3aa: CAISDGQGAYNEQFF; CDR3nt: TGTGCCATCAGTGATGGGCAGGGGGCCTACAATGAGCAGTTCTTC
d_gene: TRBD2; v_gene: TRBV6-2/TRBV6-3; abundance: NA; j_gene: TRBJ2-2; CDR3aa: CASRTSIPNTGELFF; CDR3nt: TGTGCCAGCCGGACTAGTATCCCGAACACCGGGGAGCTGTTTTTT
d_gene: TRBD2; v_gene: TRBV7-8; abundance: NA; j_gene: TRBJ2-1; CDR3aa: CASSPSPTSGGHNEQFF; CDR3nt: TGTGCCAGCAGCCCTAGCCCGACTAGCGGGGGGCACAATGAGCAGTTCTTC
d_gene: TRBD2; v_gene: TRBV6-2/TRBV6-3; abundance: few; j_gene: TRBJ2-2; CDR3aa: CASKGLVNTGELFF; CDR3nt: TGTGCCAGCAAAGGACTAGTAAACACCGGGGAGCTGTTTTTT
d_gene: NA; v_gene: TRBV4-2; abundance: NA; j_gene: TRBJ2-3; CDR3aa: CAGSQIGRGLADTQYF; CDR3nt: TGTGCCGGCAGCCAAATAGGCCGGGGGCTGGCAGATACGCAGTATTTT
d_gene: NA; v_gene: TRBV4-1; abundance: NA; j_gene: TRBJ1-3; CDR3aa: CASSQVLEVRPGRRNTIYF; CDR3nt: TGCGCCAGCAGCCAAGTCCTGGAAGTGCGGCCAGGGAGACGAAACACCATATATTTT
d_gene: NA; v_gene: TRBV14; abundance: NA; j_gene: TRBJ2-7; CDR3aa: CASSQGLRKGSYEQYF; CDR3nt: TGTGCCAGCAGCCAAGGACTCCGGAAAGGCTCCTACGAGCAGTACTTC
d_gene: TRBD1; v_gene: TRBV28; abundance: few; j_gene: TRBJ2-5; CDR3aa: CASSRQGIRSETQYF; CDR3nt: TGCGCCAGCAGTCGACAGGGGATAAGGTCAGAGACCCAGTACTTC
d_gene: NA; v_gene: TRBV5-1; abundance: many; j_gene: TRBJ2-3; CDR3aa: CASSVEGVSTDTQYF; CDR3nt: TGCGCCAGCAGCGTGGAGGGGGTTAGCACAGATACGCAGTATTTT
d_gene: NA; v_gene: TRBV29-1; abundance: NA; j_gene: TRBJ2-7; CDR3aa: CSVEIVGGRDTYKQYF; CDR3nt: TGCAGCGTTGAAATTGTTGGAGGGCGCGATACCTACAAGCAGTACTTC
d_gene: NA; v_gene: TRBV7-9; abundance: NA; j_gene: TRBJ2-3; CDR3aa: CASVIPSTDTQYF; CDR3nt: TGTGCCAGCGTAATACCCAGCACAGATACGCAGTATTTT
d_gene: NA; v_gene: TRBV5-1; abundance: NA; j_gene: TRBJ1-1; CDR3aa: CASSFEGRNTEAFF; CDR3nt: TGCGCCAGCAGCTTTGAGGGAAGGAACACTGAAGCTTTCTTT
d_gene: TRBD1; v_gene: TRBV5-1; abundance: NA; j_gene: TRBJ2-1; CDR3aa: CASSLGTGTPLDEQFF; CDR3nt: TGCGCCAGCAGCTTGGGGACAGGGACGCCACTCGATGAGCAGTTCTTC
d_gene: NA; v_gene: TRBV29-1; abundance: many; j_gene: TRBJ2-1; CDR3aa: CSARDSHEQFF; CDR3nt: TGCAGCGCCAGAGACAGCCATGAGCAGTTCTTC
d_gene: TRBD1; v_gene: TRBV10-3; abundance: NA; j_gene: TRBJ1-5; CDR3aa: CAISRTGVPGQPQHF; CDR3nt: TGTGCCATCAGCAGGACAGGGGTCCCCGGACAGCCCCAGCATTTT
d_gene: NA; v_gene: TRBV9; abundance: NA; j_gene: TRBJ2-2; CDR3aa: CASSVVGRRYGELFF; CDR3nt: TGTGCCAGCAGCGTAGTGGGTCGCCGATACGGGGAGCTGTTTTTT
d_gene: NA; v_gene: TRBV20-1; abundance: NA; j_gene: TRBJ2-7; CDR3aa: CSATWTVYEQYF; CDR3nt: TGCAGTGCCACCTGGACAGTCTACGAGCAGTACTTC
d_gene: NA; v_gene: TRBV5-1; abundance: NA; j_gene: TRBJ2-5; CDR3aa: CASSSILATQETQYF; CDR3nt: TGCGCCAGCAGCTCTATACTAGCTACTCAAGAGACCCAGTACTTC
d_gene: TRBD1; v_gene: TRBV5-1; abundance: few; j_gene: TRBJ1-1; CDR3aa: CASSYLTGLTEAFF; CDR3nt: TGCGCCAGCAGCTACTTGACAGGGCTTACTGAAGCTTTCTTT
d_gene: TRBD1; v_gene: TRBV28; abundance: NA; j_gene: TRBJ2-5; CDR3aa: CASSLWGTGRETQYF; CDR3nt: TGTGCCAGCAGTTTATGGGGGACAGGGCGGGAGACCCAGTACTTC
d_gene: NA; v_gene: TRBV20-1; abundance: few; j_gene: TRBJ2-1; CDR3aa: CSAQRAYNEQFF; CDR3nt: TGCAGTGCCCAGCGAGCTTACAATGAGCAGTTCTTC
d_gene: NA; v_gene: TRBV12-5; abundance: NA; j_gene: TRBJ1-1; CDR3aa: CASGFLRGGNTEAFF; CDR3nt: TGTGCTAGTGGTTTCCTAAGGGGGGGGAACACTGAAGCTTTCTTT
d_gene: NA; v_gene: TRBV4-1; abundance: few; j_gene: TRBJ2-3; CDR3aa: CASSQGVSLQWDTQYF; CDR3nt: TGCGCCAGCAGCCAAGGTGTCTCCTTGCAATGGGATACGCAGTATTTT
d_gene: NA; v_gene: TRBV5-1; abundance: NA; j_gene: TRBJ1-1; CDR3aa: CASSSRGGSSVNTEAFF; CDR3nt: TGCGCCAGCAGCTCCCGGGGGGGGTCTTCGGTGAACACTGAAGCTTTCTTT
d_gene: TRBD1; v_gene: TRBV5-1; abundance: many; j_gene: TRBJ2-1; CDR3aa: CASSGWDSSYNEQFF; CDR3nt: TGCGCCAGCAGCGGGTGGGACAGCTCCTACAATGAGCAGTTCTTC
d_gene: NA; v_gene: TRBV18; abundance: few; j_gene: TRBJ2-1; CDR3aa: CASSPMGGFYNEQFF; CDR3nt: TGTGCCAGCTCACCAATGGGGGGTTTCTACAATGAGCAGTTCTTC
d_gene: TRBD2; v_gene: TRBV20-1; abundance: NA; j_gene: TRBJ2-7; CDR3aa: CSAELAGLSYEQYF; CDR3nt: TGCAGTGCAGAACTAGCGGGTCTCTCCTACGAGCAGTACTTC
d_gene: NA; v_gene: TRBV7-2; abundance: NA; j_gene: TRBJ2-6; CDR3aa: CASSLEGASGANVLTF; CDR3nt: TGTGCCAGCAGCTTAGAAGGGGCCTCTGGGGCCAACGTCCTGACTTTC
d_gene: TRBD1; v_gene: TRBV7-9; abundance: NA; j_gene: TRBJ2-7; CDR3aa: CASSGRQGTREQYF; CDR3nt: TGTGCCAGCAGCGGTAGACAGGGAACAAGAGAGCAGTACTTC
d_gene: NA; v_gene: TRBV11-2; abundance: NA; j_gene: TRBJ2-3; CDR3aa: CASSLDDSSTDTQYF; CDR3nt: TGTGCCAGCAGCTTAGATGACTCTAGCACAGATACGCAGTATTTT
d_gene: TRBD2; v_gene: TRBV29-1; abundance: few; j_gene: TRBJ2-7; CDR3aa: CSVETSGGSYNEQYF; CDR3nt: TGCAGCGTTGAAACTAGCGGGGGATCCTACAATGAGCAGTACTTC
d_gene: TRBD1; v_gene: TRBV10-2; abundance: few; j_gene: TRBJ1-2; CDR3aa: CASKDRARSYGYTF; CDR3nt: TGCGCCAGTAAGGACAGGGCTCGGAGCTATGGCTACACCTTC
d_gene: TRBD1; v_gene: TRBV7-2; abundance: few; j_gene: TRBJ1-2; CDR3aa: CASSLGRDRLLSNYGYTF; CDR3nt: TGTGCCAGCAGCTTAGGGAGGGACAGATTATTGTCTAACTATGGCTACACCTTC
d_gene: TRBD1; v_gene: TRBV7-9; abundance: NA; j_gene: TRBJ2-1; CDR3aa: CASTSGTGFSGDSYNEQFF; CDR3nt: TGTGCCAGCACCTCCGGGACAGGGTTTTCGGGGGACTCCTACAATGAGCAGTTCTTC
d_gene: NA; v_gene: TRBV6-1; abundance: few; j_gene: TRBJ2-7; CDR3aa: CASSGWPIHEQYF; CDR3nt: TGTGCCAGCAGTGGATGGCCCATCCACGAGCAGTACTTC
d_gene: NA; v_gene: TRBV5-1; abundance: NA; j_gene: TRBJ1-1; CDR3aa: CASSLRGGQGYTEAFF; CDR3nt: TGCGCCAGCAGCTTGCGGGGGGGGCAGGGCTACACTGAAGCTTTCTTT